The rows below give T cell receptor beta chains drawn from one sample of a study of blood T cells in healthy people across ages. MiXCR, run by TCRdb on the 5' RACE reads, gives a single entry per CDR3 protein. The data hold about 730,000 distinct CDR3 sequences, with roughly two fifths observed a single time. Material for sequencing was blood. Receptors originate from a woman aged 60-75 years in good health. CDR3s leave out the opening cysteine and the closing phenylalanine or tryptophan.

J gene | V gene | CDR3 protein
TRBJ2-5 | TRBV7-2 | ASSPWTSQETQY
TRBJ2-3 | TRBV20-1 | SAREKITDTQY
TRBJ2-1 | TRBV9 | ASSGRTGGHTNNEQF
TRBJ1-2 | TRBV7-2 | ASSLDRDSGYT
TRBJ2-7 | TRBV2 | ASSEPPHGTGTSYEQY
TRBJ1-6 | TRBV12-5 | ASGLDSDVSPLH
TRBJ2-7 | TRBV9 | ASSEGGMGDGAYEQY
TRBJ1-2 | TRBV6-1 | ASQRQPYYGYT
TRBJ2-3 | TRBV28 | AAAGGIPAQY
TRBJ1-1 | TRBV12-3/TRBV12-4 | ASSLGQKNTEAF
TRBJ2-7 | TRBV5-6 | ASSTSGGFPYEQY
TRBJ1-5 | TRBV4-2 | ASSQERENNQPQH
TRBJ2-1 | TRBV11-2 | ASSLGQDVNEQF